This passage covers 30 T cell receptor beta chains from one sample sequenced in a study of identical twins (TCRdb year 2016). To prepare the library, 5' RACE was applied. The run used an Illumina HiSeq 2000. TCRdb handled the public reads itself, with Q25 trimming in fastp and clone calling in MiXCR, and kept productive beta chains. CDR3 protein duplicates are merged, each entry listing the most common genes and DNA. The sample records around 670,000 distinct CDR3 sequences, 5.5% to 7.5% of which are singletons. The top ten constitute 1.5% to 2% of the sample. Specimen: naive T cells sorted from blood. The cell subset or site label, read with the paper, signifies: cells isolated with a human naive T-cell isolation kit. The receptors come from a man aged 18-30 years in good health.

This clonotype appeared many times. This chain joins TRBV20-1 and TRBJ2-2; the match to TRBD2 covers 7 bases. Germline V gene data show CDR1 as DFQATT and CDR2 as SNEGSKA (reference sequence). This CDR3 contains 15 residues. J lost 6 bases, V lost 0 bases, and 7 bases had no gene match. The CDR3 sequence is CSARDPREVSGELFF. DNA of the CDR3: TGCAGTGCTAGAGACCCCCGGGAGGTTTCCGGGGAGCTGTTTTTT.

As for this clonotype: The junction departs from the called germline gene at one end, perhaps through a read error. This chain joins TRBV28 and TRBJ2-1; 11 bases are shared with TRBD2. CDR3 size: 13 residues. Germline CDR1 MDHEN, CDR2 SYDVKM. CDR3 amino acids: CASSAGTSGERFF. The CDR3 DNA is TGTGCCAGCAGTGCCGGGACTAGCGGTGAGCGGTTCTTC.

At least ten counts were recorded for this clonotype. The rearrangement uses TRBV20-1 and TRBJ1-2; D is possibly TRBD1 (5 bases). Trimming cost V 8 bases and J 8 bases, with 12 bases left between them. This CDR3 contains 10 residues. Looked up from germline, CDR1 is DFQATT and CDR2 is SNEGSKA (reference sequence). The CDR3 coding sequence is TGCAGTTTCGGTCGGGGCGGCTACACCTTC. It translates to CSFGRGGYTF.

This chain joins TRBV10-3 and TRBJ2-7, with TRBD2 matching over 10 bases. The CDR3 contains 13 residues. Losses at the gene ends were 10 bases for V and 3 bases for J; bases not matched to a gene: 6. Per the germline V gene, CDR1 is ENHRY and CDR2 is SYGVKD. DNA for the CDR3: TGTGCCACCTGGACTAGCGGAAACTACGAGCAGTACTTC. Translating it yields CATWTSGNYEQYF.

The sample holds many counts of this clonotype. J is TRBJ1-4 and V is TRBV12-3 or TRBV12-4; D not resolved. V was pared by 2 bases and J by 9 bases, with 10 bases between. This CDR3 contains 13 residues. CDR3 DNA sequence: TGTGCCAGCAGTTTAAGTAGCGTAAAAAAACTGTTTTTT. The encoded protein is CASSLSSVKKLFF.

This chain uses TRBV7-2 with TRBJ2-7, with D perhaps TRBD1 (6 bases). V gave up 4 bases and J gave up 2 bases, with 15 bases separating them. The CDR3 totals 15 residues. The V gene's germline CDR1 is SGHTA and CDR2 FQGNSA. DNA of the CDR3: TGTGCCAGCAGCTCCTTTCCAGGGGCAGCCTACGAGCAGTACGTC. Its translation: CASSSFPGAAYEQYV.

This clonotype has ten or more counts. The chain recombines TRBV7-2 with TRBJ2-1; tentative D call: TRBD2 (6 bases). Germline V lookup: CDR1 SGHTA, CDR2 FQGNSA. V lost 7 bases, J lost 4 bases, and 14 bases lay in between. CDR3 size: 14 residues. The CDR3 here is CASKRGGAYNEQFF. In DNA, the CDR3 is TGTGCCAGCAAACGGGGCGGGGCTTACAATGAGCAGTTCTTC.

This clonotype was counted between two and nine times. The CDR3 DNA sequence: TGTGCCAGCAGCGCGGGGTTGGCCGGGGAGCTGTTTTTT. It codes for CASSAGLAGELFF. This chain connects TRBV7-2 to TRBJ2-2; D is possibly TRBD2 (6 bases). The V gene lost 5 bases and the J gene lost 6 bases, with 10 bases spanning the gap. From germline, CDR1 is SGHTA and CDR2 FQGNSA. This CDR3 region has 13 residues.

This clonotype was detected many times. V usage is TRBV5-1 and J usage is TRBJ2-1; a possible D gene is TRBD1 (5 bases). Germline lookup yields CDR1 SGHRS and CDR2 YFSETQ. The CDR3 has 14 residues. The V end was cut by 0 bases, the J end by 5 bases, with 9 bases between. CDR3 nucleotide sequence: TGCGCCAGCAGCTTGGCCCCGACAGACAATGAGCAGTTCTTC. Translation gives CASSLAPTDNEQFF.

The chain joins TRBV20-1 to TRBJ2-3; D is uncertain. The V end lost 5 bases, the J end lost 5 bases, and 8 bases lay between the germline ends. Germline values: CDR1 DFQATT, CDR2 SNEGSKA (reference sequence). The length of the CDR3 is 11 residues. Here the CDR3 reads CSAGLGDTQYF. The DNA for the CDR3 is TGCAGTGCTGGATTAGGAGATACGCAGTATTTT.

This clonotype has a count of ten or more. The chain combines TRBV29-1 with TRBJ1-2; 12 bases fit TRBD1. V gave up 3 bases and J gave up 5 bases; unmatched junction bases: 7. Per germline, CDR1 SQVTM and CDR2 ANQGSEA. The CDR3 is made up of 15 amino acids. The CDR3 DNA follows: TGCAGCGTTGAGGGGACAGGGGGCGACCGGTATGGCTACACCTTC. This sequence encodes CSVEGTGGDRYGYTF.

The CDR3 coding sequence is TGCAGCGGACAGGGAAGCTATGGCTACACCTTC. This encodes CSGQGSYGYTF. V usage is TRBV29-1 and J usage is TRBJ1-2, with 7 nucleotides matching TRBD1. The CDR3 covers 11 residues. The germline gives CDR1 SQVTM, CDR2 ANQGSEA. Trimming removed 7 bases from V and 4 bases from J; junction bases left unmatched: 3.

V gene TRBV12-3 or TRBV12-4 combines with J gene TRBJ2-2; D is possibly TRBD1 (6 bases). This CDR3 comprises 19 residues. The V end lost 1 base, the J end lost 6 bases, and 24 bases lay between the germline ends. CDR3 sequence (DNA): TGTGCCAGCAGTTTAGAGACTTATTCCGGCAGGGGATACCCCGGGGAGCTGTTTTTT. Translating gives CASSLETYSGRGYPGELFF.

This chain uses TRBV3-1 with TRBJ2-7, with 7 bases fitting TRBD1. With 3 bases clipped from V and 2 bases from J, the junction kept 7 bases outside the gene matches. Germline V gene sequence: CDR1 LGHDT, CDR2 YNNKEL (reference sequence). The CDR3 loop spans 15 amino acids. The CDR3 loop reads CASSHLGTAAYEQYF. The CDR3 DNA reads TGTGCCAGCAGCCATCTCGGGACAGCGGCCTACGAGCAGTACTTC.

This clonotype was seen ten or more times. The chain has TRBV5-1 and TRBJ2-2; 8 bases agree with TRBD1. With V trimmed by 10 bases and J by 5 bases, 13 bases remained unmatched. The germline V gene encodes CDR1 SGHRS and CDR2 YFSETQ. There are 15 residues in the CDR3. The CDR3 bases are TGCGCCTCTAAGGTCCGGACAGGGTATACCGGGGAGCTGTTTTTT. Translated: CASKVRTGYTGELFF.

The table lists this clonotype with many counts. V gene TRBV24-1 combines with J gene TRBJ2-1; a possible D gene is TRBD1 (6 bases). This CDR3 spans 13 amino acids. The V gene lost 4 bases and the J gene lost 8 bases, with 11 bases spanning the gap. Germline V gene data show CDR1 as KGHDR and CDR2 as SFDVKD. The CDR3 nucleotides are TGTGCCACCAGTGACCCGGGACATTATGAGCAGTTCTTC. It yields the protein CATSDPGHYEQFF.

This chain joins TRBV5-1 and TRBJ2-4; the D gene is possibly TRBD1 (6 bases). Trimming took 0 bases from V and 5 from J, leaving 15 bases between them. The CDR3 extends over 16 amino acids. Germline V CDR1 and CDR2: SGHRS, YFSETQ. The CDR3 DNA reads as TGCGCCAGCAGCTTGGGGCCCAGGGGTGTAGAAAACATTCAGTACTTC. Amino acids: CASSLGPRGVENIQYF.

This clonotype was seen many times. An end of the junction does not agree with germline; a read error may underlie this. The chain links TRBV20-1 to TRBJ2-7; D gene uncertain. Per germline, CDR1 DFQATT and CDR2 SNEGSKA (reference sequence). The length of the CDR3 is 13 residues. Here the CDR3 reads CSARGPAGNEQYF. DNA of the CDR3: TGCAGTGCCAGAGGACCAGCCGGAAACGAGCAGTACTTC.

This clonotype occurred many times. The V and J genes are TRBV20-1 and TRBJ1-1; D may be TRBD1 (6 bases). Germline CDR1 and CDR2: DFQATT and SNEGSKA (reference sequence). The CDR3 is 14 residues long. V was clipped by 4 bases and J by 1 base, with 13 bases between them. Here the CDR3 DNA reads TGCAGTGCTAAACAGGGTAAACCGAACACTGAAGCTTTCTTT. Translated: CSAKQGKPNTEAFF.

This clonotype was counted ten times or more. The chain joins TRBV20-1 to TRBJ2-1; 10 nucleotides match TRBD2. J lost 8 bases, V lost 6 bases, and 7 bases had no gene match. The germline V gene has CDR1 DFQATT and CDR2 SNEGSKA (reference sequence). The CDR3 runs to 13 residues. CDR3 coding DNA: TGCAGTGCGGCTAGCGGGAGTAAGGATGAGCAGTTCTTC. It yields the protein CSAASGSKDEQFF.

This clonotype was picked up many times. The chain has TRBV5-1 and TRBJ2-3, with 7 bases aligning to TRBD2. Per the germline V gene, CDR1 is SGHRS and CDR2 is YFSETQ. The CDR3 is 16 residues long. V gave up 0 bases and J gave up 5 bases; unmatched junction bases: 9. The CDR3 sequence: CASSLASGPLGDTQYF. The CDR3 region has the DNA TGCGCCAGCAGCTTGGCTAGCGGACCCTTGGGAGATACGCAGTATTTT.

The CDR3 reads CASSPPQPHEQFF. CDR3 sequence (DNA): TGTGCCAGCAGTCCACCCCAGCCCCATGAGCAGTTCTTC. The V and J genes are TRBV6-2 or TRBV6-3 and TRBJ2-1; the D is unclear. Trimming removed 5 bases at V and 8 bases at J, with 13 bases between. The germline gives CDR1 MNHEY, CDR2 SVGEGT. The CDR3 runs to 13 residues.

This clonotype has more than one count but fewer than ten. V gene TRBV12-3 or TRBV12-4 combines with J gene TRBJ2-7; possibly TRBD2 for D (6 bases). The CDR3 spans 12 residues. V shed 3 bases and J shed 6 bases, with 9 bases lying between them. The CDR3 region has the DNA TGTGCCAGCAGTTTTTCGCGGGGCGAGCAGTACTTC. It encodes CASSFSRGEQYF.

This rearrangement joins TRBV5-6 to TRBJ2-7; 7 bases fit TRBD2. CDR1 is SGHDT, CDR2 YYEEEE, per germline. The junction had 9 bases not matched to a gene; V was cut back by 4 bases and J by 2 bases. The CDR3 length is 15 residues. This CDR3 is CASSPWGGDPYEQYV. CDR3 sequence (DNA): TGTGCCAGCAGCCCTTGGGGAGGGGACCCCTACGAGCAGTACGTC.

This clonotype has a count of ten or more. The chain links TRBV20-1 to TRBJ1-2; 7 bases map to TRBD1. Germline V gene lookup returns CDR1 DFQATT and CDR2 SNEGSKA (reference sequence). V shed 2 bases and J 4 bases; nucleotides not matched to a gene: 13. CDR3 length equals 16 residues. The CDR3 DNA sequence: TGCAGTGCTAGACCCCCCGCTACAGGGGCGGCCTATGGCTACACCTTC. This sequence encodes CSARPPATGAAYGYTF.

This clonotype was counted at least ten times. The V and J genes are TRBV2 and TRBJ2-3; 12 positions agree with TRBD2. V trimming: 4 bases; J trimming: 5 bases; junction bases outside the gene matches: 4. The CDR3 has 15 residues. CDR1 SNHLY and CDR2 FYNNEI come from the germline V gene. The CDR3 nucleotides are TGTGCCAGCAGTGGACTAGCGGGAGTGATAGATACGCAGTATTTT. This codes for CASSGLAGVIDTQYF.

Many counts were recorded for this clonotype. The V gene is TRBV20-1, the J gene TRBJ1-1, with D uncertain. CDR3 length equals 12 residues. Germline CDR1 is DFQATT and CDR2 is SNEGSKA (reference sequence). Trimming pared 4 bases from V and 6 bases from J, leaving 12 bases between. CDR3 in amino acids: CSATGSTAEAFF. CDR3 coding DNA: TGCAGTGCTACCGGGAGCACCGCTGAAGCTTTCTTT.

This clonotype is a singleton in its sample. A much larger clone lies a single base off, so this may be a read error. The chain carries TRBV20-1 and TRBJ2-1; D remains ambiguous. Germline assignment: CDR1 DFQATT and CDR2 SNEGSKA (reference sequence). This CDR3 region has 13 residues. CDR3 bases: TGCGGTGCCGCCCGACCCGGCTACAATGAGCAGTTCTTC. It specifies CGAARPGYNEQFF.

The chain is built from TRBV5-8 and TRBJ1-4; TRBD1 might be the D (5 bases). CDR1 is SGHTS, CDR2 YDEGEE, per germline. The CDR3 is 16 residues long. V was shortened by 1 base and J by 10 bases, with 20 bases between the two germline ends. Written as DNA, the CDR3 is TGTGCCAGCAGCTTGCCAATCCGGGACCTCGCCTTAAAACTGTTTTTT. Translating gives CASSLPIRDLALKLFF.

This clonotype was observed at least ten times. V is TRBV11-3 and J is TRBJ2-1, with 7 bases aligning to TRBD1. From germline, CDR1 is SGHNT and CDR2 YENEEA. The CDR3 contains 15 residues. V lost 1 base, J lost 3 bases, and 3 bases stayed unmatched. The CDR3 nucleotides read TGTGCCAGCAGCTTAGGCGACAGGGTCTACAATGAGCAGTTCTTC. Translated: CASSLGDRVYNEQFF.